These 14 T cell receptor beta chains share one sample of origin, sequenced in a study of blood T cell repertoires in COVID-19. Here immunoSEQ multiplex PCR was the method, and the copy in TCRdb shows in-frame clones only, minus some. The sample includes about 40,000 clones, over 75% seen only once; the top ten take 7.5% to 10%. Specimen: peripheral blood. These receptors all come from a woman between 65 and 79 years old with acute or convalescent COVID-19.

The chain carries TRBV12-3 or TRBV12-4 and TRBJ2-1; D may be TRBD1 (6 bases). This CDR3 region has 13 residues. Between the trimmed V and J ends, which lost 6 bases and 9 bases, there was a span of 15 bases. The CDR3 DNA is TGTGCCAGCAGCAGGACAGTGTTCGGTGAGCAGTTCTTC. It specifies CASSRTVFGEQFF.

This clone was seen only a few times. The rearrangement links TRBV27 to TRBJ2-2, with D perhaps matching TRBD2 (6 bases). The V end lost 1 base, the J end lost 4 bases, and 16 bases lay between the germline ends. CDR1 is MNHEY and CDR2 is SMNVEV in the germline V gene (reference sequence). The CDR3 spans 17 residues. CDR3 bases: TGTGCCAGCAGTTTATTTTTGGGGGGAAGGGGCACCGGGGAGCTGTTTTTT. It encodes CASSLFLGGRGTGELFF.

The gene calls are TRBV7-9 and TRBJ2-7, with D possibly being TRBD1 (6 bases). This CDR3 comprises 12 residues. The V gene lost 4 bases and the J gene lost 3 bases, with 7 bases spanning the gap. The V gene's germline CDR1 is SEHNR and CDR2 FQNEAQ (reference sequence). CDR3 in DNA: TGTGCCAGCAGCTCGACAGGCTACGAGCAGTACGTC. Its protein is CASSSTGYEQYV.

The V and J genes are TRBV3-1 (or the pseudogene TRBV3-2) and TRBJ2-5; perhaps TRBD1 as D (6 bases). The CDR3 covers 18 residues. The germline V gene has CDR1 LGHDT and CDR2 YNNKEL (reference sequence). Trimming removed 1 base from V and 9 bases from J, with 27 bases in between. The DNA of the CDR3 is TGTGCCAGCAGCCAAGCCCCAGGGCTGGCAGGGGCGCCCCCAGCCCAGTACTTC. Its protein is CASSQAPGLAGAPPAQYF.

V and J are TRBV19 and TRBJ2-3; 8 bases match TRBD2. Germline loops: CDR1 LNHDA, CDR2 SQIVND (reference sequence). This CDR3 has 19 amino acids. V dropped 10 bases and J dropped 2; count of bases not matched to a gene: 23. The CDR3 here is CATKVSHPRLASNTDTQYF. The CDR3 DNA is TGTGCCACCAAAGTAAGCCATCCTCGACTAGCGTCAAACACAGATACGCAGTATTTT.

The V and J genes are TRBV7-9 and TRBJ2-1; D is uncertain. From germline, CDR1 is SEHNR and CDR2 FQNEAQ (reference sequence). V was trimmed by 1 base and J by 10 bases, leaving 8 bases between them. This CDR3 comprises 12 residues. In nucleotides, the CDR3 is TGTGCCAGCAGCTTAGTTCTCCTAGAGCAGTTCTTC. This gives the protein CASSLVLLEQFF.

This rearrangement joins TRBV24-1 to TRBJ2-5; 10 bases fit TRBD1. This CDR3 region has 15 residues. After removal of 3 bases from V and 5 bases from J, the junction contained 5 bases not matched to a gene. The germline V gene encodes CDR1 KGHDR and CDR2 SFDVKD. The CDR3 reads CATSDLGQGRETQYF. CDR3 coding DNA: TGTGCCACCAGTGATCTGGGACAGGGGCGGGAGACCCAGTACTTC.

CDR3 protein: CASSLGYRFGNTIYF. The CDR3 DNA follows: TGTGCCAGCAGCTTAGGATACAGATTTGGAAACACCATATATTTT. V usage is TRBV7-2 and J usage is TRBJ1-3, with D uncertain. Trimming pared 1 base from V and 3 bases from J, leaving 10 bases between. This CDR3 has 15 residues. CDR1 and CDR2 from the germline V gene are SGHTA and FQGNSA.

The chain joins TRBV6-5 to TRBJ2-7, with a possible D match to TRBD1 (5 bases). Germline V lookup: CDR1 MNHEY, CDR2 SVGAGI. CDR3 size: 14 residues. Trimming took off 6 bases at V and 5 bases at J, with 17 bases between the two ends. CDR3 sequence (DNA): TGTGCCAGCAGGCCTCAGGGCGAGATAAACGAGCAGTACGTC. Its protein is CASRPQGEINEQYV.

V gene TRBV7-2 combines with J gene TRBJ1-3, with 9 bases aligning to TRBD1. The CDR3 is 14 residues long. Losses at the gene ends were 4 bases for V and 4 bases for J; bases not matched to a gene: 2. CDR1 SGHTA and CDR2 FQGNSA come from the germline V gene. The DNA for the CDR3 is TGTGCCAGCAGCTACAGGGGGCACGGAAACACCATATATTTT. The encoded protein is CASSYRGHGNTIYF.

The rearrangement uses TRBV6-6 and TRBJ2-5; a weak D match, TRBD2 (6 bases). The CDR3 is 12 amino acids. V was pared by 5 bases and J by 5 bases, with 9 bases between. The germline CDR1 and CDR2 sequences are MNHNY and SVGAGI (reference sequence). CDR3 in DNA: TGTGCCAGCAGTCGGGACTGGGAGACCCAGTACTTC. The encoded protein is CASSRDWETQYF.

In its sample, this clone was seen once. The chain uses TRBV6-6 and TRBJ1-1; D is undetermined. Germline V lookup: CDR1 MNHNY, CDR2 SVGAGI (reference sequence). The CDR3 loop spans 12 amino acids. V gave up 10 bases and J gave up 6 bases, with 15 bases separating them. The CDR3 DNA reads as TGTGCCATTTCACTACCCGAACCTGAAGCTTTCTTT. This gives the protein CAISLPEPEAFF.

The chain uses TRBV6-2 or TRBV6-3 and TRBJ2-7; 12 nucleotides agree with TRBD2. CDR1 and CDR2 from the germline V gene are MNHEY and SVGEGT. The CDR3 is made up of 19 amino acids. The V gene end was trimmed by 2 bases and the J gene end by 4 bases; junction bases not matched to a gene: 15. The CDR3 nucleotides are TGTGCCAGCAGTTACGGAGTTCTCAGGACTAGCGGGGCCCCTTACGAGCAGTACGTC. Translating it yields CASSYGVLRTSGAPYEQYV.

The CDR3 sequence is CASSRPGGKNNEQFF. In DNA form, the CDR3 reads TGTGCCAGCAGCCGGCCCGGGGGGAAGAACAATGAGCAGTTCTTC. The chain joins TRBV6-5 to TRBJ2-1; the match to TRBD2 covers 7 bases. The CDR3 is 15 residues long. Germline CDR1 is MNHEY and CDR2 is SVGAGI. Trimming took 6 bases from V and 5 from J; bases not matched to a gene: 10.